This T cell receptor beta chain was recovered during a study of blood T cell repertoires in COVID-19. The germline CDR1 and CDR2 sequences are SGHTA and FQGNSA. V lost 5 bases to trimming and J lost 10 bases; unmatched junction nucleotides: 7. The CDR3 extends over 13 amino acids. The repertoire was sequenced with immunoSEQ multiplex PCR; TCRdb's copy has only in-frame clones and lacks some. The table includes around 280,000 clones, over 80% detected once. The receptor was derived from a woman in her 50s with active or convalescent COVID-19. The sample taken for sequencing was peripheral blood. The chain couples TRBV7-2 to TRBJ1-4, with 7 bases aligning to TRBD1. This CDR3 is CASSVRQGGKLFF. The CDR3, as DNA: TGTGCCAGCAGCGTACGACAGGGAGGAAAACTGTTTTTT.